This is a list of T cell receptor beta chains from one sample in a study of molecular identifiers for immune sequencing clone quantification. MiXCR, run by TCRdb on the PCR reads, gives a single entry per CDR3 protein. The repertoire holds over 70,000 distinct CDR3 sequences, with around 25% as singletons. Sequenced material: naive CD8+ T cells from blood, with Jurkat cell RNA spiked in. Source of these receptors: a human donor in good health. Some libraries in this study had Jurkat cell RNA spiked in. Each CDR3 is given with its conserved first and last residue. Clone size is not always given. Where it is, it says once, few, many or a class for expanded clones.

clone_size	v_call	cdr3_aa
.	TRBV7-9	CASSLEGQLVNF
few	TRBV29-1	CSVMGSGRREQYF
.	TRBV12-3/TRBV12-4	CASSSLGLTYEQYF
.	TRBV11-2	CASSLEGLSPDTQYF
.	TRBV6-1	CASSEVRGYNEQFF
.	TRBV7-8	CASSYVHGGHEPPYF
.	TRBV19	CASSIVFGYSYNEQFF
.	TRBV7-9	CASSLEEEQYF
.	TRBV19	CASSIEGGSYEQYF
.	TRBV19	CASSPRQGTTNEKLFF
.	TRBV4-3	CASSQGILYGYTF
many	TRBV28	CASSLGTGAGTDTQYF
.	TRBV29-1	CGVPGTGFSTDTQYF
many	TRBV20-1	CSARPRGEVLYEQYF
.	TRBV4-3	CASSQDLGGSAGANVLTF
.	TRBV12-3/TRBV12-4	CASSLVEGLLLRGSTDTQYF
many	TRBV4-1	CASSQGRNEQFF
many	TRBV13	CASSSSTGEETQYF
.	TRBV27	CASSILGVGGADEQFF
few	TRBV4-1	CASSQAQGAGEQYF
many	TRBV7-2	CASSLAVAKNIQYF
.	TRBV20-1	CSARDLGAIYTEAFF
many	TRBV4-3	CASSRDRAYNEQFF
.	TRBV12-3/TRBV12-4	CSSSGTSGGAGQETQYF
many	TRBV5-1	CASSLRTGTGYFYEQYF
.	TRBV7-2	CASSLDVQIMTTEAFF
.	TRBV15	CATSSRGTDTQYF
.	TRBV20-1	CSASGRGRGNQPQHF
few	TRBV30	CAWSLGGKAFF
few	TRBV5-1	CASSILLAGGTDTQYF
.	TRBV3-1	CASSQGQGLWPQHF
.	TRBV27	CASSLKRSSYEQYF
few	TRBV7-9	CASSKLAWEDTQYF
many	TRBV12-3/TRBV12-4	CASSPPRGGNVTEAFF
many	TRBV14	CASSQDAGTGFETQYF